The 30 T cell receptor beta chains reported below all come from one sample, sequenced in a study of control samples from healthy donors and cancer patients. Some clones are missing from TCRdb's copy, which holds only in-frame ones; the method was immunoSEQ multiplex PCR. The table includes roughly 100,000 clones, about 91% detected once. Sequencing input: blood. These receptor sequences come from a woman aged 18-30 years in good health.

This sequence joins TRBV7-9 and TRBJ1-2; maybe TRBD1 (5 bases). Germline CDR1 is SEHNR and CDR2 is FQNEAQ (reference sequence). The V end lost 3 bases, the J end lost 0 bases, and 17 bases lay between the germline ends. The CDR3 is made up of 17 amino acids. This CDR3 is CASSFWGRANSNYGYTF. In DNA, the CDR3 is TGTGCCAGCAGCTTCTGGGGCAGGGCGAATTCTAACTATGGCTACACCTTC.

V and J are TRBV4-1 and TRBJ2-5; the D gene could be TRBD1 or TRBD2 (5 bases each). The V and J ends lost 4 bases and 5 bases respectively, with 23 bases between them. Per the germline V gene, CDR1 is MGHRA and CDR2 is YSYEKL. The CDR3 contains 17 residues. The chain's CDR3 is CASSLKQEGAGTETQYF. DNA for the CDR3: TGCGCCAGCAGCCTAAAGCAAGAAGGGGCGGGCACTGAGACCCAGTACTTC.

The chain uses TRBV21-1 and TRBJ2-7; the table's D call of TRBD2 was not tested on the DNA. TRBV21-1 is noted as a pseudogene. CDR3 length: 18 amino acids. CDR3 loop: CASSGPGLAGGDAHEQYF. CDR3 nucleotides: TGTGCCAGCAGCGGACCGGGACTAGCGGGGGGGGATGCTCACGAGCAGTACTTC.

V and J are TRBV10-3 and TRBJ1-2; D is perhaps TRBD1 (6 bases). The CDR3 has 15 residues. Germline V gene lookup returns CDR1 ENHRY and CDR2 SYGVKD. Trimming removed 4 bases from V and 8 bases from J, with 20 bases in between. CDR3 nucleotide sequence: TGTGCCATCAGTGCGGCGGATGGGGGCACGGGGGGCTACACCTTC. Its translation: CAISAADGGTGGYTF.

The genes are TRBV11-3 and TRBJ1-1; perhaps TRBD1 as D (5 bases). V was shortened by 6 bases and J by 11 bases, with 22 bases between the two germline ends. CDR1 SGHNT and CDR2 YENEEA come from the germline V gene. This CDR3 region has 14 residues. CDR3 in amino acids: CASSKEMLVRGAFF. The CDR3 DNA follows: TGTGCCAGCAGTAAAGAGATGTTGGTACGGGGCGCTTTCTTT.

The chain recombines TRBV27 with TRBJ1-4, with D hard to call. The CDR3 covers 14 residues. The germline V gene encodes CDR1 MNHEY and CDR2 SMNVEV (reference sequence). V shed 6 bases and J shed 5 bases, with 13 bases lying between them. DNA of the CDR3: TGTGCCAGCAGGGCTCAGGAGGGAAATGAAAAACTGTTTTTT. It codes for CASRAQEGNEKLFF.

The chain carries TRBV28 and TRBJ1-4, with a weak D call TRBD1 (5 bases). The length of the CDR3 is 14 residues. Germline CDR1 reads MDHEN; CDR2 reads SYDVKM. V lost 7 bases and J lost 2, with 11 bases in between. In nucleotides, the CDR3 is TGTGCCAGCACGCAGGGAGCCACTAATGAAAAACTGTTTTTT. Translated, it gives CASTQGATNEKLFF.

J is TRBJ2-5 and V is TRBV2; D gene ambiguous. Germline V gene sequence: CDR1 SNHLY, CDR2 FYNNEI. Between the trimmed V and J ends, which lost 1 base and 4 bases, there was a span of 10 bases. CDR3 length equals 14 residues. DNA for the CDR3: TGTGCCAGCAGTGAAGAACTTCCTTTAGAGACCCAGTACTTC. Translation gives CASSEELPLETQYF. Complete variable domain (other parts from reference TRBV2 and TRBJ2-5): EPEVTQTPSHQVTQMGQEVILRCVPISNHLYFYWYRQILGQKVEFLVSFYNNEISEKSEIFDDQFSVERPDGSNFTLKIRSTKLEDSAMYFCASSEELPLETQYFGPGTRLLVL.

There are a few counts of this clone. V gene TRBV28 combines with J gene TRBJ1-1; 9 bases agree with TRBD1. Germline CDR1 MDHEN, CDR2 SYDVKM. The length of the CDR3 is 15 residues. With V trimmed by 5 bases and J by 1 base, 5 bases remained unmatched. CDR3 bases: TGTGCCAGCAGTCGACAGGGGGACGGGAACACTGAAGCTTTCTTT. This encodes CASSRQGDGNTEAFF.

This rearrangement joins TRBV11-2 to TRBJ1-2; 7 nucleotides align to TRBD1. Unmatched junction bases numbered 7, after V lost 5 bases and J lost 4 bases. The V gene's germline CDR1 is SGHAT and CDR2 FQNNGV. The CDR3 extends over 14 amino acids. The CDR3 DNA is TGTGCCAGCAGCCTCGGGGACAGATTCTATGGCTACACCTTC. Its protein product is CASSLGDRFYGYTF.

The genes are TRBV11-3 and TRBJ2-6; D is unresolved. In germline, CDR1 is SGHNT, CDR2 YENEEA. Trimming cost V 5 bases and J 3 bases, with 5 bases left between them. The CDR3 consists of 13 residues. CDR3 sequence: CASSQLGANVLTF. Written as DNA, the CDR3 is TGTGCCAGCAGCCAACTTGGGGCCAACGTCCTGACTTTC.

This clone was observed a single time. The chain combines TRBV9 with TRBJ1-2; unclear D gene. V shed 0 bases and J shed 2 bases, with 14 bases lying between them. The length of the CDR3 is 16 residues. Germline CDR1 SGDLS, CDR2 YYNGEE. CDR3 sequence: CASSVDVRSTNYGYTF. The CDR3 DNA reads TGTGCCAGCAGCGTAGACGTACGGAGTACCAACTATGGCTACACCTTC. Variable domain in full (rest from reference TRBV9 and TRBJ1-2): DSGVTQTPKHLITATGQRVTLRCSPRSGDLSVYWYQQSLDQGLQFLIQYYNGEERAKGNILERFSAQQFPDLHSELNLSSLELGDSALYFCASSVDVRSTNYGYTFGSGTRLTVV.

The V and J genes are TRBV14 and TRBJ1-6; the D is unclear. The germline V and J ends were trimmed by 1 base and 9 bases, with 13 bases remaining between them. The CDR3 is made up of 15 amino acids. In germline, CDR1 is SGHDN, CDR2 FVKESK. The CDR3 sequence: CASSQGIGPFSPLHF. CDR3 bases: TGTGCCAGCAGCCAAGGGATAGGGCCCTTTTCACCCCTCCACTTT.

The chain recombines TRBV3-1 (or the pseudogene TRBV3-2) with TRBJ2-3; D is uncertain. Between the trimmed V and J ends, which lost 4 bases and 3 bases, there was a span of 8 bases. CDR1 is LGHDT and CDR2 is YNNKEL in the germline V gene (reference sequence). There are 13 residues in the CDR3. CDR3 sequence reads: CASSLGLTDTQYF. Here the CDR3 DNA reads TGTGCCAGCAGCCTTGGGCTGACAGATACGCAGTATTTT.

This chain links TRBV11-3 with TRBJ2-1; TRBD2 might be the D (5 bases). The germline V and J ends were trimmed by 5 bases and 6 bases, with 20 bases remaining between them. There are 16 residues in the CDR3. The germline V gene encodes CDR1 SGHNT and CDR2 YENEEA. The CDR3 is CASSPGALENFNEQFF. The CDR3, as DNA: TGTGCCAGCAGCCCCGGCGCACTAGAGAACTTCAATGAGCAGTTCTTC.

The J gene is TRBJ2-3, the V gene TRBV9; the D gene is possibly TRBD2 (6 bases). This CDR3 spans 15 amino acids. V was pared by 3 bases and J by 0 bases, with 11 bases between. Germline V gives CDR1 SGDLS, CDR2 YYNGEE. The CDR3 reads CASSGLGTSTDTQYF. CDR3 coding DNA: TGTGCCAGCAGCGGGTTGGGGACTAGCACAGATACGCAGTATTTT.

This chain joins TRBV27 and TRBJ2-7; 11 nucleotides line up with TRBD1. With V trimmed by 8 bases and J by 1 base, 7 bases remained unmatched. Germline loops: CDR1 MNHEY, CDR2 SMNVEV (reference sequence). The CDR3 runs to 15 residues. In DNA, the CDR3 is TGTGCCAGCTTAGGACAGGGGGCTTATTCCTACGAGCAGTACTTC. Translation: CASLGQGAYSYEQYF.

The CDR3 DNA is TGCGCCAGCAGCGGAGGTCTGAACACCGGGGAGCTGTTTTTT. Translated: CASSGGLNTGELFF. The gene calls are TRBV5-1 and TRBJ2-2; D is perhaps TRBD2 (5 bases). The CDR3 spans 14 residues. V was trimmed by 4 bases and J by 1 base, leaving 8 bases between them. CDR1 SGHRS and CDR2 YFSETQ come from the germline V gene.

This clone was recorded once. The chain carries TRBV15 and TRBJ2-1; D may be TRBD2 (7 bases). This CDR3 contains 13 residues. The ends were cut back, 9 bases at V and 8 bases at J, with 17 bases in the middle. CDR1 is LNHNV and CDR2 is YYDKDF in the germline V gene (reference sequence). CDR3 sequence reads: CATPGAGADEQFF. The CDR3 DNA reads TGTGCCACGCCGGGGGCGGGAGCCGATGAGCAGTTCTTC.

This chain uses TRBV6-5 with TRBJ2-7; 11 nucleotides line up with TRBD2. V dropped 7 bases and J dropped 2; count of bases not matched to a gene: 7. In germline, CDR1 is MNHEY, CDR2 SVGAGI. This CDR3 is 15 amino acids long. CDR3 in amino acids: CASTRLAGSPYEQYF. CDR3 DNA: TGTGCCAGCACCCGACTAGCGGGGTCCCCCTACGAGCAGTACTTC.

The chain couples TRBV18 to TRBJ2-2, with 7 bases matching TRBD1. V was clipped by 1 base and J by 1 base; unmatched bases: 3. The germline CDR1 and CDR2 sequences are KGHSH and LQKENI. The CDR3 length is 16 residues. The CDR3 spells CASSPRGQMNTGELFF. DNA of the CDR3: TGTGCCAGCTCACCACGGGGACAGATGAACACCGGGGAGCTGTTTTTT.

The chain recombines TRBV6-5 with TRBJ2-3, with D possibly TRBD2 on 6 matching bases. V lost 3 bases and J 3 bases, leaving 10 bases between the germline ends. CDR3 size: 14 residues. In germline, CDR1 is MNHEY, CDR2 SVGAGI. CDR3 protein: CASSYAGKTDTQYF. The CDR3 bases are TGTGCCAGCAGTTATGCGGGGAAGACAGATACGCAGTATTTT.

The J gene is TRBJ1-2, the V gene TRBV18, with D possibly being TRBD1 (6 bases). The CDR3 is 13 residues long. CDR1 and CDR2 (germline): KGHSH, LQKENI. Between the trimmed V and J ends, which lost 3 bases and 6 bases, there was a span of 11 bases. The DNA for the CDR3 is TGTGCCAGCTCACCTCGGACAGACGATGGCTACACCTTC. Translating gives CASSPRTDDGYTF.

The genes are TRBV27 and TRBJ1-5, with D unresolved. The CDR3 is 15 residues long. V dropped 4 bases and J dropped 2 bases, with 12 bases sitting between them. Germline V CDR1 and CDR2: MNHEY, SMNVEV (reference sequence). CDR3 in DNA: TGTGCCAGCAGTTCCGCTCAGGCTGGCAATCAGCCCCAGCATTTT. This translates into CASSSAQAGNQPQHF.

The chain recombines TRBV29-1 with TRBJ2-7; 8 positions agree with TRBD1. CDR3 length equals 14 residues. Per germline, CDR1 SQVTM and CDR2 ANQGSEA. V gave up 4 bases and J gave up 2 bases; unmatched junction bases: 7. CDR3 amino acids: CSVARTGSAYEQYF. The CDR3 DNA follows: TGCAGCGTTGCCCGGACAGGGTCGGCCTACGAGCAGTACTTC.

This sequence joins TRBV28 and TRBJ1-4; D is perhaps TRBD1 (6 bases). Germline-derived CDR1 and CDR2 are MDHEN and SYDVKM. Trimming removed 5 bases at V and 7 bases at J, with 17 bases between. The CDR3 contains 15 residues. For the CDR3, the DNA is TGTGCCAGCAGTCCAACAAGGGGGTCTATTGAAAAACTGTTTTTT. This translates into CASSPTRGSIEKLFF.

This chain uses TRBV12-3 or TRBV12-4 with TRBJ2-7, with 10 bases matching TRBD2. The CDR3 is 13 amino acids. The junction had 6 bases not matched to a gene; V was cut back by 7 bases and J by 6 bases. In DNA form, the CDR3 reads TGTGCCAGCACGAAGGGACTAGCGTTCGAGCAGTACTTC. Amino acids: CASTKGLAFEQYF.

The V and J genes are TRBV7-9 and TRBJ1-1; no definite D call. Trimming removed 6 bases from V and 5 bases from J, with 19 bases in between. CDR1 and CDR2 (germline): SEHNR, FQNEAQ (reference sequence). This CDR3 contains 15 residues. The CDR3 DNA follows: TGTGCCAGCAGTGGCGACAATAGGGCGCGGACTGAAGCTTTCTTT. Its translation: CASSGDNRARTEAFF.

The chain couples TRBV21-1 to TRBJ1-4. TRBV21-1 is designated a pseudogene. The CDR3 has 14 amino acids. The chain's CDR3 is CASSDPWGGEKLFF. The DNA of the CDR3 is TGTGCCAGCAGCGACCCGTGGGGGGGAGAAAAACTGTTTTTT.

In DNA, the CDR3 is TGTGCCAGCAGCCCCATGGACTGGAACACCGGGGAGCTGTTTTTT. Translating it yields CASSPMDWNTGELFF. The chain is built from TRBV5-6 and TRBJ2-2; D is possibly TRBD2 (5 bases). Germline V gives CDR1 SGHDT, CDR2 YYEEEE. CDR3 length equals 15 residues. Trimming left V 4 bases short and J 1 base short, with 11 bases between.